This T cell receptor (beta chain) derives from a study of T cells in Graves' hyperthyroidism and ophthalmopathy. Notes on the study in general: Blood shared most expanded thyroid clonotypes above 0.001.

Germline V gene data show CDR1 as LNHNV and CDR2 as YYDKDF (reference sequence). The V gene lost 5 bases and the J gene lost 5 bases, with 15 bases spanning the gap. This CDR3 contains 14 residues. The CDR3 regions of TCR beta were amplified from RNA transcripts. The HTBI primer set was used in a first-round RT-PCR of the TCR CDR3. In TCRdb, the multiplex PCR reads were re-called with MiXCR into one record per CDR3 protein. Of 400,000 to 600,000 distinct CDR3 sequences listed, 20% to 25% are singletons. Hyperthyroidism patients were newly diagnosed, had disease duration under 2 months, and were aged 18 to 65 years. Diagnoses were established using clinical symptoms, serum thyroxine and TRAb, thyroid ultrasound and orbital computed tomography. From less than 13 ml of fresh peripheral blood, PBMCs were isolated. At least ten counts were recorded for this clonotype. The antigen remains unidentified.

Input material: blood. The chain carries TRBV15 and TRBJ2-5; D may correspond to TRBD1 or TRBD2 (5 bases each). The TCR was taken from a man younger than 35 with Graves' hyperthyroidism. DNA of the CDR3: TGTGCCACCAGCCTCCTGAATGGGGGTGAGACCCAGTACTTC. It is translated as CATSLLNGGETQYF. The full variable domain, rest sourced from reference TRBV15 and TRBJ2-5, is DAMVIQNPRYQVTQFGKPVTLSCSQTLNHNVMYWYQQKSSQAPKLLFHYYDKDFNNEADTPDNFQSRRPNTSFCFLDIRSPGLGDTAMYLCATSLLNGGETQYFGPGTRLLVL.